This passage covers 3 T cell receptor beta chains from one sample sequenced in a study of CXCR3-negative and CXCR3-positive naive CD8 T cells (dated by TCRdb to between 2018 and 2021). What the study reported, not specific to this receptor: Compared with CXCR3-negative naive cells, CXCR3-positive naive cells had TRB CDR3s with higher hydrophobicity (lower Kidera factor 4), lower energy, and higher strength and volume indices.

TCRdb records NextSeq 550 as the sequencer. The Human TCR Profiling Kit (MiLaboratory) was used to prepare UMI-labeled 5' RACE TRB cDNA libraries. TCRdb reprocessed the raw reads; every CDR3 protein sequence is a single record, and DNA is not supplied. The data table for this sample lists nearly 90,000 distinct CDR3 sequences. The ten largest clones take up approximately 0.82% of the sample. These receptors have no identified antigens. The specimen sequenced was naive CXCR3+ CD8+ T cells from blood. This specimen's cell subset or site label, interpreted: CD45RO-CCR7+CD27+CD95- naive CD8+ T cells expressing CXCR3 (TNR3+). The receptor source for this set is a human donor in good health. Some clones in this sample may be carry-over from other donors' samples.

The chain combines TRBV7-6 with TRBJ2-2; TCRdb's assignment of TRBD2 cannot be checked, as there is no DNA. The CDR3 is made up of 15 amino acids. From germline, CDR1 is SGHVS and CDR2 FNYEAQ. The CDR3 here is CASSRASGGTGELFF.

This sequence joins TRBV25-1 and TRBJ2-1; as DNA is missing, the TRBD1 call by TCRdb cannot be tested. This CDR3 has 20 amino acids. The germline V gene encodes CDR1 MGHDK and CDR2 SYGVNS. The CDR3 loop is CASSEFFGGMQGATYNEQFF.

The chain is built from TRBV20-1 and TRBJ2-7; there is no DNA to check the TCRdb D call of TRBD1. The germline CDR1 and CDR2 sequences are DFQATT and SNEGSKA (reference sequence). This CDR3 spans 14 amino acids. The CDR3 sequence is CSASWGRVGYEQYF.